These 17 T cell receptor beta chains were sequenced from one sample in a study of T cells in Graves' hyperthyroidism and ophthalmopathy. Amplification yielded TCR beta CDR3 regions, with RNA transcripts as the source. Researchers ran a first-round RT-PCR on the TCR CDR3 using the HTBI primer set. TCRdb fed the multiplex PCR reads into MiXCR, producing one record per CDR3 protein. The data hold around 350,000 distinct CDR3 sequences, with 19% observed a single time. The sample consisted of blood. Receptors were obtained from a woman younger than 35 with Graves' hyperthyroidism.

The chain employs TRBV11-2 and TRBJ2-2; D assignment may be TRBD1 or TRBD2 (6 bases each). The CDR3 spans 15 residues. V was shortened by 1 base and J by 3 bases, with 9 bases between the two germline ends. Germline CDR1 SGHAT, CDR2 FQNNGV. Here the CDR3 reads CASSLVRGDTGELFF. The CDR3 coding sequence is TGTGCCAGCAGCTTAGTTAGGGGGGACACCGGGGAGCTGTTTTTT.

There are many counts of this clonotype. V is TRBV12-3 or TRBV12-4 and J is TRBJ1-2; the match to TRBD1 covers 7 bases. The CDR3 sequence is 13 residues long. V lost 2 bases, J lost 9 bases, and 6 bases stayed unmatched. CDR3 amino acids: CASSLYQGDSYTF. CDR3 nucleotide sequence: TGTGCCAGCAGTTTATATCAGGGGGACAGCTACACCTTC.

This clonotype was observed at least ten times. The gene calls are TRBV24-1 and TRBJ2-3, with 7 nucleotides matching TRBD2. In germline, CDR1 is KGHDR, CDR2 SFDVKD. V dropped 1 base and J dropped 6; count of bases not matched to a gene: 6. The CDR3 has 15 residues. The CDR3 DNA reads as TGTGCCACCAGTGATTTTGGCGGGAGCGGGGATACGCAGTATTTT. It is translated as CATSDFGGSGDTQYF.

Only a few counts were recorded for this clonotype. The chain links TRBV27 to TRBJ2-7; D not certain. Trimming took 6 bases from V and 0 from J, leaving 12 bases between them. Germline V gives CDR1 MNHEY, CDR2 SMNVEV (reference sequence). CDR3 length: 14 amino acids. Here the CDR3 reads CASRPSTASYEQYF. CDR3 bases: TGTGCCAGCAGACCCTCAACTGCCTCCTACGAGCAGTACTTC.

V gene TRBV12-3 or TRBV12-4 combines with J gene TRBJ1-5, with a weak D call TRBD1 (6 bases). This CDR3 is 14 amino acids long. V lost 6 bases to trimming and J lost 9 bases, with 18 bases between them. This chain's CDR3 is CASSPTQGPGPQHF. CDR3 sequence (DNA): TGTGCCAGCAGCCCGACCCAGGGGCCAGGGCCCCAGCATTTT.

This clonotype appeared many times. The chain combines TRBV12-3 or TRBV12-4 with TRBJ1-2; perhaps TRBD1 as D (5 bases). V dropped 6 bases and J dropped 4 bases, with 12 bases sitting between them. The CDR3 contains 13 residues. CDR3 sequence: CASRPRALYGYTF. The CDR3 DNA sequence: TGTGCCAGCAGGCCCAGGGCCCTCTATGGCTACACCTTC.

The gene calls are TRBV18 and TRBJ1-5; the D gene is possibly TRBD1 (5 bases). CDR1 and CDR2 (germline): KGHSH, LQKENI. With 4 bases removed from V and 6 bases from J, the gap between germline ends came to 13 bases. CDR3 size: 14 residues. CDR3 coding DNA: TGTGCCAGCTCACTCGGGGGAAACGGTCAGCCCCAGCATTTT. Translation gives CASSLGGNGQPQHF.

This clonotype was seen ten or more times. The chain employs TRBV5-8 and TRBJ1-2; 8 nucleotides agree with TRBD1. Germline V lookup: CDR1 SGHTS, CDR2 YDEGEE. The CDR3 sequence is 13 residues long. V lost 4 bases to trimming and J lost 5 bases; unmatched junction nucleotides: 4. CDR3 nucleotides: TGTGCCAGCAGCCAACAGGGGGGTTATGGCTACACCTTC. Translation gives CASSQQGGYGYTF.

This clonotype has at least ten counts. This chain joins TRBV7-2 and TRBJ1-2; D unclear. The CDR3 totals 14 residues. V was pared by 5 bases and J by 1 base, with 11 bases between. CDR1 and CDR2 from the germline V gene are SGHTA and FQGNSA. The CDR3 region is CASSAFGLNYGYTF. As DNA, the CDR3 is TGTGCCAGCAGCGCATTTGGGCTTAACTATGGCTACACCTTC.

This clonotype has a count of ten or more. The V gene is TRBV6-1, the J gene TRBJ2-7; 8 bases map to TRBD2. This CDR3 comprises 15 residues. Germline values: CDR1 MNHNS, CDR2 SASEGT. V was clipped by 7 bases and J by 0 bases; unmatched bases: 8. CDR3 bases: TGTGCCAGCACCACAGCGGGGGCGGTCTCCTACGAGCAGTACTTC. Protein: CASTTAGAVSYEQYF.

This clonotype was seen once. A read error is possible here, since a much larger clone lies one base away. The gene calls are TRBV29-1 and TRBJ1-1; D not resolved. Looked up from germline, CDR1 is SQVTM and CDR2 is ANQGSEA. CDR3 size: 13 residues. CDR3 amino acids: CRIPRRKNTEACF. CDR3 in DNA: TGCAGGATCCCGCGACGTAAGAACACTGAAGCTTGCTTT.

This clonotype turned up a few times. This chain joins TRBV3-1 and TRBJ1-3; no clear D. Germline loops: CDR1 LGHDT, CDR2 YNNKEL (reference sequence). The V end was cut by 4 bases, the J end by 3 bases, with 7 bases between. The CDR3 sequence is 13 residues long. CDR3 region: CASSLTFGNTIYF. CDR3 sequence (DNA): TGTGCCAGCAGCCTGACCTTTGGAAACACCATATATTTT.

This clonotype has just a few counts. CDR3 sequence (DNA): TGTGCCAGCACCAAACAGGGGAGATTCAATCAGCCCCAGCATTTT. It translates to CASTKQGRFNQPQHF. This sequence joins TRBV12-3 or TRBV12-4 and TRBJ1-5; 7 bases are a match to TRBD1. V lost 7 bases and J lost 3; bases outside the gene matches: 9. The CDR3 is made up of 15 amino acids.

This clonotype has just a few counts. The V and J genes are TRBV11-2 and TRBJ2-4, with 9 nucleotides matching TRBD1. Germline lookup yields CDR1 SGHAT and CDR2 FQNNGV. CDR3 length: 15 residues. V lost 5 bases to trimming and J lost 9 bases; unmatched junction nucleotides: 11. CDR3 nucleotide sequence: TGTGCCAGCAGCCTTAGTCGGACAGGGGAAGTCATTCAGTACTTC. Amino acid sequence: CASSLSRTGEVIQYF.

The genes are TRBV5-1 and TRBJ2-2, with 8 bases that match TRBD2. The germline CDR1 and CDR2 sequences are SGHRS and YFSETQ. Losses at the gene ends were 3 bases for V and 7 bases for J; bases not matched to a gene: 2. This CDR3 region has 13 residues. CDR3 sequence (DNA): TGCGCCAGCAGCTGGGGGACTAGCGGGGAGCTGTTTTTT. Protein: CASSWGTSGELFF.

In its sample, this clonotype was seen many times. The chain recombines TRBV27 with TRBJ2-7; weak D call: TRBD1 (6 bases). This CDR3 spans 14 amino acids. Trimming took off 2 bases at V and 3 bases at J, with 11 bases between the two ends. Germline values: CDR1 MNHEY, CDR2 SMNVEV (reference sequence). DNA of the CDR3: TGTGCCAGCAGTTTAGGTCAGGGGAACTACGAGCAGTACTTC. The encoded protein is CASSLGQGNYEQYF.

This clonotype was detected many times. J is TRBJ1-1 and V is TRBV6-1; 9 nucleotides align to TRBD1. The CDR3 spans 14 residues. Germline lookup yields CDR1 MNHNS and CDR2 SASEGT. The ends lost 6 bases at V and 11 bases at J; junction bases unmatched: 13. The CDR3 is CASSLAGQGVVAFF. The CDR3 DNA sequence: TGTGCCAGCAGCCTGGCGGGACAGGGTGTGGTTGCTTTCTTT.